The next 24 T cell receptor beta chains were all read from a single sample in a study of T cell repertoires in cytomegalovirus infection. TCRdb independently ran MiXCR on the reads; one entry per CDR3 protein. This table holds 150,000 to 200,000 distinct CDR3 sequences, less than 9.5% found once. The sequenced sample was PBMCs. These receptors were collected from a human donor in good health (CMV status not recorded). Some clones in this sample may be carry-over from other donors' samples.

V gene TRBV20-1 combines with J gene TRBJ2-7, with unresolved D. From germline, CDR1 is DFQATT and CDR2 SNEGSKA (reference sequence). Deletions cut 4 bases from V and 3 bases from J, with 1 base between. The CDR3 totals 9 residues. This chain's CDR3 is CSANYEQYF. The CDR3 nucleotides are TGCAGTGCTAACTACGAGCAGTACTTC.

The CDR3 protein is CAISGDRNYGYTF. The CDR3 DNA reads as TGTGCCATCAGTGGTGACAGAAACTATGGCTACACCTTC. V is TRBV10-3 and J is TRBJ1-2, with D maybe TRBD1 (5 bases). Germline V lookup: CDR1 ENHRY, CDR2 SYGVKD. The CDR3 has 13 amino acids. The V end lost 4 bases, the J end lost 2 bases, and 8 bases lay between the germline ends.

This clonotype was counted ten times or more. The J gene is TRBJ2-7, the V gene TRBV6-2 or TRBV6-3; 10 bases are a match to TRBD1. With 6 bases clipped from V and 6 bases from J, the junction kept 11 bases outside the gene matches. Germline values: CDR1 MNHEY, CDR2 SVGEGT. The CDR3 is 15 residues long. CDR3 in DNA: TGTGCCAGCAGATATGGGGGACAGGGGTTTTTCGAGCAGTACTTC. Its translation: CASRYGGQGFFEQYF.

This clonotype was seen ten or more times. The V call is TRBV7-2, the J call TRBJ1-2; D may be TRBD1 (5 bases). Germline CDR1 SGHTA, CDR2 FQGNSA. The CDR3 contains 13 residues. Trimming removed 2 bases at V and 6 bases at J, with 10 bases between. The CDR3 nucleotides are TGTGCCAGCAGCTTATTTCGGGGGGATGGCTACACCTTC. The encoded protein is CASSLFRGDGYTF.

This chain uses TRBV5-1 with TRBJ2-1; perhaps TRBD2 as D (7 bases). The germline V gene encodes CDR1 SGHRS and CDR2 YFSETQ. This CDR3 is 15 amino acids long. The ends were cut back, 2 bases at V and 5 bases at J, with 14 bases in the middle. This chain's CDR3 is CASSLGGARNNEQFF. In nucleotides, the CDR3 is TGCGCCAGCAGCTTAGGGGGGGCGCGGAACAATGAGCAGTTCTTC.

This clonotype was counted a few times. The chain joins TRBV5-4 to TRBJ2-7; D remains ambiguous. In germline, CDR1 is SGHNT, CDR2 YYREEE (reference sequence). V was clipped by 4 bases and J by 3 bases, with 11 bases between them. The CDR3 is made up of 13 amino acids. CDR3 in DNA: TGTGCCAGCAGCGGACCCTTGGACTACGAGCAGTACTTC. It yields the protein CASSGPLDYEQYF.

In its sample, this clonotype was seen a few times. The chain combines TRBV3-1 with TRBJ2-3; D gene uncertain. This CDR3 is built from 12 residues. Trimming pared 0 bases from V and 6 bases from J, leaving 4 bases between. The germline gives CDR1 LGHDT, CDR2 YNNKEL (reference sequence). In DNA, the CDR3 is TGTGCCAGCAGCCAAGATTGGGATACGCAGTATTTT. Translated, it gives CASSQDWDTQYF.

This clonotype was picked up many times. This chain links TRBV5-1 with TRBJ2-3, with unresolved D. The CDR3 spans 15 residues. Germline V lookup: CDR1 SGHRS, CDR2 YFSETQ. Between the trimmed V and J ends, which lost 1 base and 0 bases, there was a span of 9 bases. The CDR3 loop is CASSLKKTSTDTQYF. CDR3 in DNA: TGCGCCAGCAGCTTGAAGAAGACAAGCACAGATACGCAGTATTTT.

The V gene is TRBV28, the J gene TRBJ2-1; TRBD2 aligns across 8 bases. The CDR3 loop spans 13 amino acids. The trim removed 8 bases at V and 5 bases at J, leaving 5 bases unmatched. Germline CDR1 and CDR2: MDHEN and SYDVKM. CDR3 bases: TGTGCCAGCCGCCTACTAGCGGACAATGAGCAGTTCTTC. Its protein is CASRLLADNEQFF.

Ten or more counts support this clonotype. This chain uses TRBV7-3 with TRBJ2-2, with D maybe TRBD2 (5 bases). Germline V CDR1 and CDR2: SGHTA, FQGTGA. The CDR3 runs 14 residues. V was cut by 11 bases and J by 3 bases, with 16 bases left in between. The CDR3, as DNA: TGTGCCTGCAACGAGGGCCTCGACACCGGGGAGCTGTTTTTT. Translating gives CACNEGLDTGELFF.

The chain links TRBV6-6 to TRBJ1-4, with 8 bases aligning to TRBD1. The CDR3 loop spans 15 amino acids. Germline V CDR1 and CDR2: MNHNY, SVGAGI (reference sequence). V gave up 0 bases and J gave up 7 bases; unmatched junction bases: 4. Written as DNA, the CDR3 is TGTGCCAGCAGTTACTCACGGACAGGGTTTGAAAAACTGTTTTTT. Amino acid sequence: CASSYSRTGFEKLFF.

This clonotype has a count of ten or more. The V gene is TRBV28, the J gene TRBJ1-1; 9 nucleotides line up with TRBD1. From germline, CDR1 is MDHEN and CDR2 SYDVKM. The V gene end was trimmed by 4 bases and the J gene end by 1 base; junction bases not matched to a gene: 4. The CDR3 loop spans 15 amino acids. The CDR3, as DNA: TGTGCCAGCAGTTCCAGGACAGGGGCGAACACTGAAGCTTTCTTT. It encodes CASSSRTGANTEAFF.

This CDR3 is CASSSPVSARDYGYTF. Written as DNA, the CDR3 is TGTGCCAGCAGCTCCCCCGTTTCCGCCAGGGACTATGGCTACACCTTC. The chain couples TRBV7-4 to TRBJ1-2; possible D gene TRBD1, 5 bases. The CDR3 runs 16 residues. The V end lost 4 bases, the J end lost 3 bases, and 18 bases lay between the germline ends. Germline V CDR1 and CDR2: SGHVT, SQSDAQ.

This clonotype was seen many times. J is TRBJ2-7 and V is TRBV6-2 or TRBV6-3; D not resolved. Trimming cost V 8 bases and J 3 bases, with 20 bases left between them. This CDR3 is 15 amino acids long. Germline-derived CDR1 and CDR2 are MNHEY and SVGEGT. The CDR3, as DNA: TGTGCCAGCGATACCTGGGATAGTCTAAACTACGAGCAGTACTTC. Protein sequence: CASDTWDSLNYEQYF.

This clonotype was picked up a small number of times. The rearrangement joins TRBV29-1 to TRBJ2-1; either TRBD1 or TRBD2 may supply D (6 bases each). Per the germline V gene, CDR1 is SQVTM and CDR2 is ANQGSEA. V shed 7 bases and J shed 10 bases, with 23 bases lying between them. CDR3 length equals 14 residues. The CDR3 coding sequence is TGCAGCGCCCCGGGGGCAACAGCCGGGCGAGAGCAGTTCTTC. Amino acids: CSAPGATAGREQFF.

The sample holds many counts of this clonotype. This rearrangement joins TRBV6-6 to TRBJ1-5; possibly TRBD1 for D (5 bases). This CDR3 spans 13 amino acids. Germline V CDR1 and CDR2: MNHNY, SVGAGI (reference sequence). The V end was cut by 5 bases, the J end by 5 bases, with 10 bases between. In DNA form, the CDR3 reads TGTGCCAGCAGTCATCTAGGGGATCAGCCCCAGCATTTT. Amino acid sequence: CASSHLGDQPQHF.

This chain uses TRBV12-3 or TRBV12-4 with TRBJ2-7; TRBD2 aligns across 8 bases. CDR3 size: 14 residues. The trim removed 5 bases at V and 7 bases at J, leaving 10 bases unmatched. The CDR3 reads CASSPTGGAGEQYF. CDR3 bases: TGTGCCAGCAGTCCGACCGGGGGGGCGGGAGAGCAGTACTTC.

This clonotype appeared many times. The J gene is TRBJ2-7, the V gene TRBV6-1, with 8 bases identical to TRBD1. The V gene end was trimmed by 5 bases and the J gene end by 6 bases; junction bases not matched to a gene: 9. This CDR3 is built from 14 residues. In germline, CDR1 is MNHNS, CDR2 SASEGT. In nucleotides, the CDR3 is TGTGCCAGCAGTAAGCAGGGGGCAGGGAGCGAGCAGTACTTC. Translated: CASSKQGAGSEQYF.

This clonotype has a count of ten or more. The chain employs TRBV7-9 and TRBJ2-2; D is unresolved. The CDR3 is made up of 16 amino acids. The germline V gene has CDR1 SEHNR and CDR2 FQNEAQ (reference sequence). Trimming pared 1 base from V and 1 base from J, leaving 10 bases between. The CDR3 sequence: CASSLGLRLNTGELFF. CDR3 DNA: TGTGCCAGCAGCTTAGGATTGCGTCTGAACACCGGGGAGCTGTTTTTT.

This clonotype showed up many times. This sequence joins TRBV18 and TRBJ1-1, with D tentatively TRBD1 (5 bases). The CDR3 is 16 residues long. V was clipped by 1 base and J by 2 bases, with 14 bases between them. Germline CDR1 KGHSH, CDR2 LQKENI. The CDR3 sequence: CASSPQGIPTNTEAFF. Written as DNA, the CDR3 is TGTGCCAGCTCACCACAGGGGATACCCACCAACACTGAAGCTTTCTTT.

This clonotype was seen many times. The chain carries TRBV7-9 and TRBJ1-1; D unclear. This CDR3 spans 13 amino acids. Germline V gives CDR1 SEHNR, CDR2 FQNEAQ (reference sequence). V was cut by 8 bases and J by 3 bases, with 13 bases left in between. CDR3 in amino acids: CASSDTRDTEAFF. DNA of the CDR3: TGTGCCAGCTCTGACACTAGGGACACTGAAGCTTTCTTT.

This clonotype was seen ten or more times. This chain links TRBV9 with TRBJ1-1, with D uncertain. Trimming removed 0 bases at V and 1 base at J, with 19 bases between. This CDR3 has 18 residues. Germline CDR1 and CDR2: SGDLS and YYNGEE. CDR3 nucleotides: TGTGCCAGCAGCGTAGCCCCCCTAGTGGGCAGCCAGAACACTGAAGCTTTCTTT. Encoded protein: CASSVAPLVGSQNTEAFF. Looking up the rest from reference TRBV9 and TRBJ1-1 gives the full variable domain: DSGVTQTPKHLITATGQRVTLRCSPRSGDLSVYWYQQSLDQGLQFLIQYYNGEERAKGNILERFSAQQFPDLHSELNLSSLELGDSALYFCASSVAPLVGSQNTEAFFGQGTRLTVV.

There are many counts of this clonotype. This chain connects TRBV12-3 or TRBV12-4 to TRBJ2-7; D remains ambiguous. The CDR3 loop spans 14 amino acids. V lost 3 bases and J lost 3, with 12 bases in between. CDR3 sequence: CASSFSAVHYEQYF. The CDR3 DNA sequence: TGTGCCAGCAGTTTTAGTGCAGTCCACTACGAGCAGTACTTC.

The V and J genes are TRBV28 and TRBJ2-1, with D tentatively TRBD2 (5 bases). Germline CDR1 reads MDHEN; CDR2 reads SYDVKM. The CDR3 sequence is 14 residues long. Between the trimmed V and J ends, which lost 1 base and 8 bases, there was a span of 12 bases. Here the CDR3 reads CASSLSRPRDEQFF. The CDR3 DNA is TGTGCCAGCAGTTTATCACGACCGAGGGATGAGCAGTTCTTC.